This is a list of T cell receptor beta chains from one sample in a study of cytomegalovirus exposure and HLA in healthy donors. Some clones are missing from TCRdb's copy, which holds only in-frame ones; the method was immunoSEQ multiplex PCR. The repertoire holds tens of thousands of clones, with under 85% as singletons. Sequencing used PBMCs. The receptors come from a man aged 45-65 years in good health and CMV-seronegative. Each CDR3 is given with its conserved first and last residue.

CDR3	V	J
CSVEVGGQGAWTNEKLFF	TRBV29-1	TRBJ1-4
CAWSVQGGQPQHF	TRBV30	TRBJ1-5
CASSQEAGEAETQYF	TRBV4-2	TRBJ2-5
CASSQAQGLGANVLTF	TRBV19	TRBJ2-6
CASSLFSLPNTGELFF	TRBV7-8	TRBJ2-2
CASSVAHPGTYGYTF	TRBV9	TRBJ1-2
CASSLGTGRPNTEAFF	TRBV5-1	TRBJ1-1
CASSPYGTGGEETQYF	TRBV18	TRBJ2-5
CASSETQGGSYTGELFF	TRBV2	TRBJ2-2
CAWSVTGGHTNEQFF	TRBV30	TRBJ2-1
CASRSGLQETQYF	TRBV7-6	TRBJ2-5
CASSLFGGLSSGANVLTF	TRBV27	TRBJ2-6
CASSKTGRGGNTIYF	TRBV5-4	TRBJ1-3
CASSTGTGYGYTF	TRBV5-1	TRBJ1-2
CASSLLADPYNEQFF	TRBV7-6	TRBJ2-1
CASSLHTGLPWRYGYTF	TRBV7-6	TRBJ1-2
CASSLPIPQTGSSSPLHF	TRBV5-6	TRBJ1-6
CASSREGGTQYF	TRBV11-2	TRBJ2-5
CASSQDRAVSTDTQYF	TRBV4-1	TRBJ2-3
CASSSLELRETEAFF	TRBV6-5	TRBJ1-1
CASSEPRTASTDTQYF	TRBV25-1	TRBJ2-3
CASSPRDRGGELFF	TRBV5-4	TRBJ1-4